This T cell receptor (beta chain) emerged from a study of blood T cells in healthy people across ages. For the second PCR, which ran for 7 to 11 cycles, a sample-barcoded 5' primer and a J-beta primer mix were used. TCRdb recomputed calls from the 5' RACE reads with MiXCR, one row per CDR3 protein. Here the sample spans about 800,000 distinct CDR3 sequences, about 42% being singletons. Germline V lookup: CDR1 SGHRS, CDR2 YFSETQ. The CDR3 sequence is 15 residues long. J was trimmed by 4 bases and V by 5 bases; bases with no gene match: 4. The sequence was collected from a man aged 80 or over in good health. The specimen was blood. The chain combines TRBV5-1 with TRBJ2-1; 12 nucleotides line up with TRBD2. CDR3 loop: CASRQTSGGYNEQFF. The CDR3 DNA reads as TGCGCCAGCAGGCAGACTAGCGGGGGATACAATGAGCAGTTCTTC. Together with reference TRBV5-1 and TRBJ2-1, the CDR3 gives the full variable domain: KAGVTQTPRYLIKTRGQQVTLSCSPISGHRSVSWYQQTPGQGLQFLFEYFSETQRNKGNFPGRFSGRQFSNSRSEMNVSTLELGDSALYLCASRQTSGGYNEQFFGPGTRLTVL.